This T cell receptor (beta chain) was sequenced for a study of cytomegalovirus exposure and HLA in healthy donors (dated by TCRdb to about 2017). For context, the study as a whole: An earlier analysis of under 600 of the donors reported 250 to 350 Gb of sequence data and 100 million to 130 million unique TCR beta sequences from 190 million or so T cells. In a later genetic analysis, genome-wide SNP genotypes for 398 of the 666 donors were used, and that subset was treated as a discovery cohort. An early release covering roughly 580 HLA-typed donors comprised roughly 300 gigabases of sequencing data and around 86 million unique TCR sequences. Among around 400 genotyped donors of the cohort, an average of around 250,000 unique TCR beta nucleotide sequences was sequenced per donor, of which about 19% were non-productive. To study patterns of TCR occurrence, a later analysis re-analyzed previously published TCR beta repertoires from around 660 donors and added high-resolution HLA genotyping. The study combined high-throughput TCR immunosequencing, statistical association of individual TCRs with disease status, and machine learning to predict cytomegalovirus infection status. Rather than using new phenotypic data, the later analysis identified candidate immune exposures from TCR beta sequences and from how often those sequences occurred across donors. The number of typed donors differed by locus: roughly 629-630 for A, B, C, DRB1 and DQB1; 500 to 550 for DQA1; some 610 for DPA1; and about 450 for DPB1. HLA typing covered class I and class II loci at four-digit resolution. The aim of the study was to test whether cataloging public T cell receptors could identify signatures of past pathogen exposure. The genetic ancestry cluster associated with self-reported Caucasian donors included 65% to 90% of the roughly 400 genotyped donors. The study used immunosequencing to profile the T cell repertoires of 666 subjects and linked those repertoires to cytomegalovirus serostatus. Alongside the repertoire data, information on donor age, sex, ethnicity and CMV serostatus was compiled. An earlier analysis of fewer than 700 of the donors applied high-throughput TCR beta sequencing to assess whether each TCR beta V gene segment acted as functional or pseudogenic. Every discovery cohort repertoire had been produced on one sequencing platform. Along with the approximately 600-subject first cohort, a separate validation cohort of over a hundred different subjects was used. Four or five DR-DQ haplotypes were handled as single units for association and clustering because linkage in the cohort was strong. The full study reports these points: In this cohort, only TCR beta chains were sequenced, and detectable features were limited by the absence of alpha or paired-chain data. Linkage disequilibrium might explain the correlated functional status among segregating V segments, but an unknown experimental factor could not be ruled out. According to a later analysis, most CMV-associated TCR beta chains appeared to be HLA-restricted, and the HLA associations seemed to be driven largely by CMV exposure. The 87-base-pair reads could not distinguish some IMGT-functional V segments, including TRBV6-2 and TRBV6-3, so those segments were excluded. A further reported finding was that TCR beta sequences accurately predicted the HLA-A and HLA-B alleles for most subjects in the first cohort. Compared with the roughly 720-donor mean, donors in an Asian-associated ancestry cluster had fewer N-insertions in productive TCRs, according to a later genetic analysis. According to the authors, the approach could potentially be generalized to other disease states and immunological phenotypes. Because HLA typing was missing for some donors at each locus, association tests included only the typed subset. Most TCR sequences were seen in very few donors, while some public TCRs were found in many individuals. In a later genetic analysis, a missense DCLRE1C variant was associated with V-gene and J-gene trimming of TCR beta chains, and the association was replicated in an independent cohort. In the study, 150 to 200 TCR beta chains were listed as associated with cytomegalovirus. Sequencing depth was assumed to be roughly uniform across donors in the presence/absence analyses, though that assumption may not hold. In vitro tests confirmed that a few of the cytomegalovirus-associated TCR beta chains recognize cytomegalovirus antigens. A later analysis reported that several top co-occurrence clusters appeared linked to parvovirus B19, influenza, CMV and Epstein-Barr virus. Immune exposure information for the cohort was limited to CMV serostatus. Assigning TCR associations to individual alleles was difficult when HLA alleles, especially DR and DQ, strongly co-occurred. The sequencing pipeline was judged likely to have produced a cluster of highly shared sequence variants as a technical artifact. The classifier was reported to diagnose cytomegalovirus status with high specificity and sensitivity in both the original and validation cohorts. At a false discovery rate of 0.05, a later analysis linked approximately 18,000 TCR beta sequences to specific HLA alleles. In a later analysis, the rate of TCR association differed among HLA loci, with DRB1 alleles having the most associated TCRs and HLA-C alleles having the fewest. Over 15 rarely observed V segments, including chromosome 9 orphons, were excluded from the earlier analysis of several hundred of the donors because counts were too low. In an earlier analysis of roughly 500 of the donors, most TCR beta V segments appeared in productive rearrangements about 87% or about 30% of the time, broadly matching IMGT annotations. In a later analysis, HLA-associated TCR beta chains were found to be more clonally expanded and to have lower generation probabilities than equally common non-associated chains.

Library method: the immunoSEQ multiplex PCR assay. A mixture of 60 forward primers for TCR Vbeta segments and 13 reverse primers for TCR Jbeta segments was used in the multiplex PCR. A multiplex PCR assay on genomic DNA amplified the CDR3 region of rearranged TCR beta genes. The Illumina HiSeq System was used to sequence the amplified TCR beta libraries as 87-base-pair reads. In the paper's pipeline: In a later analysis, tens of millions of unique TCR beta chains were counted across the approximately 640 repertoires, and around 10 million of these chains were shared by at least two donors. Raw reads were error-corrected and collapsed into unique sequences by a nearest-neighbor algorithm in which closely related sequences were merged to remove PCR and sequencing errors. CDR3 sequences were aligned to IMGT reference sequences to assign V, D and J gene segments. For a sequence to be retained, a match of at least six nucleotides to both a V gene segment and a J gene segment was required. A rearrangement was called productive if the CDR3 had no stop codons and remained in frame with V and J, and every other rearrangement was called non-productive. Following IMGT convention, CDR3 was defined as the stretch from the second conserved V-encoded cysteine up to the conserved J-encoded phenylalanine. The earlier analysis of roughly 590 of the donors excluded any sequence lacking an unambiguous match to a single V gene segment. An earlier analysis of 587 of the donors called V segments functional above 56.7% productive rearrangements and segregating when the between-donor standard deviation exceeded 5%. A statistical classification framework was built to diagnose cytomegalovirus status from the catalog of TCR beta chain sequences. V and J gene assignment, in a later analysis, came from comparing TCR nucleotide sequences with IMGT/GENE-DB human TR gene sequences. The TCRdist pipeline was used in a later analysis to assign CDR3 sequences and most-parsimonious VDJ recombination scenarios. In a later analysis, every TCR beta chain was defined by the combination of its CDR3 amino acid sequence and its V-gene family, and reads without a unique V-gene family were dropped. As a way to deal with suspected cross-contamination and a sequencing artifact, a later analysis dropped hundreds of nucleotide sequences that were highly shared and had low generation probability. A later analysis calculated a clonal expansion index for each public chain from normalized within-repertoire ranks of inferred template counts. In a later analysis, generation probabilities were computed using a VDJ recombination model fitted to out-of-frame rearrangements, and the results were checked against IGoR. In a later analysis, hypergeometric tests were used to score TCR-TCR, TCR-HLA and TCR-CMV co-occurrence, with a repertoire-size bias correction applied to TCR pairs. A later analysis estimated false discovery rates by permuting HLA or CMV assignments 20 times. In a later analysis, co-occurring TCRs were grouped with DBSCAN, and TCRdist sequence similarity was added when clustering was performed within HLA-allele-positive subsets. Co-occurrence clustering excluded repertoires with fewer than 30,000 or more than 120,000 public chains, plus five with anomalous nucleotide sharing. Entries here come from immuneACCESS through TCRdb and include only in-frame sequences with V and J called. Some clones fail to appear in such tables; in the studies checked, an unresolved V gene covers under half of the shortfall, and the cause of the remainder is unknown. That table furnishes V, J and clone size, whereas the DNA furnished D and trimming. This sample lists over 150,000 clones; about 69% were detected once. The ten largest make up about 4.8% of the sample.

A word on this clone: No antigen is known for it. No base quality values were provided; no much bigger clone lies one nucleotide off.

V has 5 bases trimmed and J has 10 bases trimmed; junction bases matching no gene number 11. From a lookup of the germline V gene, CDR1 and CDR2 are SQVTM and ANQGSEA. There are 14 amino acids in the CDR3, from cysteine to phenylalanine inclusive. This entry keeps only the CDR3 DNA: 42 bases, framed from base 1. The cohort consisted of 600 or so healthy bone marrow donors. All cohort members were sampled while nominally healthy, although unrecorded immune exposures were likely present. The donor tested CMV seropositive and was one of the 289 seropositive cohort members. Each donor provided a peripheral blood sample, and peripheral blood mononuclear cells were used for TCR beta sequencing. The Qiagen DNeasy Blood Extraction Kit was used to extract genomic DNA from the blood cell samples.

Material: PBMCs. This clonotype was obtained from a man aged 25-45 years in good health and CMV-seropositive. The chain is made from TRBV29-1 and TRBJ2-1, with 10 middle bases fitting TRBD1. The CDR3 in this case is CSVCRRDRGGEQFF. In nucleotides, the sequence is TGCAGCGTTTGTCGTAGGGACAGGGGAGGGGAGCAGTTCTTC.